These T cell receptor beta chains were read from a single sample in a study of post-analysis software for immune sequencing data. MiXCR, applied by TCRdb to the PCR reads, yields one record per CDR3 protein. Counted here are hundreds of thousands of distinct CDR3 sequences, roughly three fifths occurring once; the ten biggest clones make up over 9%. The specimen was blood. These receptors came from a girl aged 2 to 9 with multiple sclerosis. The conserved cysteine and the conserved F or W are not part of the CDR3 here. D genes are given only for firm matches. Size values are once, few and many counts, or a class for expanded clones, and some rows have none.

d_gene	abundance	j_gene	v_gene	CDR3aa
NA	few	TRBJ1-5	TRBV29-1	SVDLGDNQPQH
TRBD1	NA	TRBJ1-1	TRBV5-1	ASSLAPGQGYTEAF
TRBD2	NA	TRBJ2-3	TRBV9	ASSGTGTTLTDTQY
NA	NA	TRBJ1-5	TRBV3-1	ASSPTHAGGQPQH
NA	NA	TRBJ1-2	TRBV10-3	AISESSNYGYT
NA	NA	TRBJ2-5	TRBV19	ASSIQGYETQY
NA	many	TRBJ2-5	TRBV7-9	ASSLDGTQY
TRBD2	few	NA	TRBV6-1	ASSERRTSGYYEQY
NA	NA	TRBJ2-1	TRBV29-1	SVDEAGGNEQF
NA	NA	TRBJ2-5	TRBV12-3/TRBV12-4	ASSSSRGDETQY
NA	few	TRBJ2-7	TRBV3-1	ASSQVTGLVAYEQY
TRBD1	NA	TRBJ2-1	TRBV29-1	SVRDRGYNEQF
TRBD2	NA	TRBJ2-1	TRBV12-3/TRBV12-4	ASTPVSGGGDEQF
NA	NA	TRBJ1-1	TRBV29-1	SVPAGLNTEAF
TRBD2	few	TRBJ2-1	TRBV29-1	SVDDLAVSYNEQF
NA	NA	TRBJ2-1	TRBV5-1	ASSLDVGEAYNEQF
NA	NA	TRBJ2-3	TRBV27	ATGGTSIPPDTQY
NA	NA	TRBJ1-2	TRBV7-8	ASSFDGQVGGYT
NA	once	NA	TRBV21-1	ASSSHSGRGHEQY
NA	NA	TRBJ2-6	TRBV5-5	ASSSPDRTGANVLT
TRBD2	few	TRBJ2-3	TRBV12-5	ASGIAGGTDTQY
NA	NA	TRBJ2-3	TRBV29-1	SVYESSTDTQY
TRBD2	NA	TRBJ2-1	TRBV11-2	ASRLASGNEQC
TRBD2	once	TRBJ2-4	TRBV5-1	ASSPDPSGGIKNIQY